Below, 24 T cell receptor beta chains from the same sample are listed, as sequenced in a study of radiotherapy plus CTLA-4 blockade in lung cancer. Assay: immunoSEQ multiplex PCR; the TCRdb copy retains only in-frame clones and omits some. The data show around 100,000 clones, over 65% seen once. The input for sequencing was peripheral blood, taken from a patient treated with radiotherapy plus ipilimumab. All receptors derive from a human donor with non-small cell lung cancer that progressed on radiotherapy plus ipilimumab. Some clones in this sample may be carry-over from other donors' samples.

This chain links TRBV4-2 with TRBJ1-3, with 9 bases fitting TRBD1. The CDR3 covers 15 residues. V shed 4 bases, J shed 3 bases, and the junction held 4 bases outside the gene matches. The germline V gene has CDR1 LGHNA and CDR2 YNFKEQ. DNA for the CDR3: TGTGCCAGCAGCCCAACAGGGGGCGTTGGAAACACCATATATTTT. It specifies CASSPTGGVGNTIYF.

This clone was picked up one time. This chain links TRBV5-4 with TRBJ2-5; maybe TRBD1 (5 bases). V lost 0 bases and J 2 bases, leaving 11 bases between the germline ends. Germline CDR1 SGHNT, CDR2 YYREEE (reference sequence). This CDR3 is 15 amino acids long. The chain's CDR3 is CASSLGGRAQETQYF. Written as DNA, the CDR3 is TGTGCCAGCAGCTTGGGCGGCAGGGCGCAAGAGACCCAGTACTTC.

The chain uses TRBV20-1 and TRBJ1-2; D gene uncertain. The germline V gene encodes CDR1 DFQATT and CDR2 SNEGSKA (reference sequence). This CDR3 spans 11 amino acids. V was shortened by 5 bases and J by 8 bases, with 12 bases between the two germline ends. Here the CDR3 reads CSAQTQVGYTF. The CDR3 DNA reads as TGCAGTGCTCAAACACAAGTGGGCTACACCTTC.

The chain carries TRBV6-1 and TRBJ1-3; 7 positions agree with TRBD1. V lost 0 bases and J lost 7; bases outside the gene matches: 3. This CDR3 has 14 amino acids. CDR1 is MNHNS and CDR2 is SASEGT in the germline V gene. The CDR3 loop is CASSEARGRNTIYF. For the CDR3, the DNA is TGTGCCAGCAGTGAAGCTAGGGGGCGGAACACCATATATTTT.

The chain joins TRBV5-1 to TRBJ1-2; possible D gene TRBD1, 6 bases. This CDR3 spans 14 amino acids. With 4 bases removed from V and 4 bases from J, the gap between germline ends came to 14 bases. Germline CDR1 and CDR2: SGHRS and YFSETQ. In nucleotides, the CDR3 is TGCGCCAGCAGCACTCGGGACACCACCTATGGCTACACCTTC. It yields the protein CASSTRDTTYGYTF.

The V and J genes are TRBV5-1 and TRBJ2-7, with TRBD1 matching 9 bases. J lost 3 bases, V lost 6 bases, and 10 bases had no gene match. The CDR3 length is 15 residues. CDR1 is SGHRS and CDR2 is YFSETQ in the germline V gene. The CDR3 protein is CASKIGQGTFYEQYF. CDR3 nucleotides: TGCGCCAGCAAGATCGGACAGGGGACGTTCTACGAGCAGTACTTC.

J is TRBJ2-7 and V is TRBV4-2, with 9 bases lining up with TRBD1. Looked up from germline, CDR1 is LGHNA and CDR2 is YNFKEQ. The CDR3 covers 16 residues. Trimming at V came to 1 base and at J to 1 base, leaving 5 bases not matched to a gene. CDR3 in amino acids: CASSQVSGQGSYEQYF. CDR3 DNA: TGTGCCAGCAGCCAAGTTTCGGGACAGGGATCCTACGAGCAGTACTTC.

The chain couples TRBV6-1 to TRBJ1-2; 7 nucleotides match TRBD1. The CDR3 consists of 13 residues. V lost 6 bases and J lost 2; bases outside the gene matches: 3. Germline V lookup: CDR1 MNHNS, CDR2 SASEGT. In DNA, the CDR3 is TGTGCCAGCAGGGAACAGGGGAACTATGGCTACACCTTC. It is translated as CASREQGNYGYTF.

Worth noting for this clone: Additional DNA sequences in this sample encode the identical CDR3. The chain links TRBV5-1 to TRBJ1-5, with a tentative D call TRBD1 (5 bases). Trimming removed 2 bases at V and 5 bases at J, with 11 bases between. This CDR3 spans 14 amino acids. Germline CDR1 reads SGHRS; CDR2 reads YFSETQ. CDR3 sequence (DNA): TGCGCCAGCAGCTTCGGGCAGGGCGATCAGCCCCAGCATTTT. Residues: CASSFGQGDQPQHF.

For this clone: One end of the junction does not line up with germline, which may come from a read error. The V gene is TRBV5-4, the J gene TRBJ2-1; the D gene is possibly TRBD2 (6 bases). This CDR3 comprises 15 residues. Germline V CDR1 and CDR2: SGHNT, YYREEE (reference sequence). CDR3 residues: CASRLAGQSYNEQFF. CDR3 nucleotide sequence: TGTGCCAGCAGGTTGGCGGGGCAATCCTACAATGAGCAGTTCTTC.

This clone was recorded only once. The rearrangement joins TRBV6-5 to TRBJ2-3, with a possible D match to TRBD2 (6 bases). Looked up from germline, CDR1 is MNHEY and CDR2 is SVGAGI. This CDR3 is built from 14 residues. V lost 6 bases, J lost 5 bases, and 15 bases lay in between. The CDR3 region is CASRLRPTRDTQYF. The CDR3 coding sequence is TGTGCCAGCAGGTTACGGCCGACTAGAGATACGCAGTATTTT.

The rearrangement uses TRBV13 and TRBJ2-7; D tentatively fits TRBD1 or TRBD2 (5 bases each). The CDR3 runs to 12 residues. The V end lost 7 bases, the J end lost 4 bases, and 11 bases lay between the germline ends. Looked up from germline, CDR1 is PRHDT and CDR2 is FYEKMQ (reference sequence). DNA of the CDR3: TGTGCCAGCACCCTGTGGGGGTACGAGCAGTACTTC. Translation: CASTLWGYEQYF.

This clone was recorded a few times. The rearrangement links TRBV5-6 to TRBJ1-2, with TRBD1 identical over 12 bases. Trimming took 4 bases from V and 4 from J; bases not matched to a gene: 14. CDR1 and CDR2 (germline): SGHDT, YYEEEE. The CDR3 is made up of 18 amino acids. This CDR3 is CASSRVGQGAIQSYGYTF. The DNA for the CDR3 is TGTGCCAGCAGCCGGGTGGGACAGGGGGCTATTCAATCCTATGGCTACACCTTC.

V is TRBV6-5 and J is TRBJ2-1; D remains unclear. Germline V gene data show CDR1 as MNHEY and CDR2 as SVGAGI. CDR3 length: 14 amino acids. The V end was cut by 4 bases, the J end by 4 bases, with 11 bases between. The CDR3 loop is CASSLFGEYNEQFF. DNA for the CDR3: TGTGCCAGCAGTTTATTCGGCGAGTACAATGAGCAGTTCTTC.

This chain uses TRBV7-9 with TRBJ2-1; tentative D call: TRBD1 (5 bases). CDR1 and CDR2 from the germline V gene are SEHNR and FQNEAQ (reference sequence). V dropped 5 bases and J dropped 4 bases, with 9 bases sitting between them. The CDR3 runs to 13 residues. CDR3 residues: CASSAAGYNEQFF. As DNA, the CDR3 is TGTGCCAGCAGCGCGGCAGGGTACAATGAGCAGTTCTTC.

This rearrangement joins TRBV7-8 to TRBJ2-1; D unresolved. Trimming cost V 5 bases and J 8 bases, with 7 bases left between them. CDR1 is SGHVS, CDR2 FQNEAQ, per germline. The CDR3 has 11 residues. CDR3 in DNA: TGTGCCAGCAGCCCTATGTATGAGCAGTTCTTC. Amino acid sequence: CASSPMYEQFF.

The chain is built from TRBV28 and TRBJ1-5, with a possible D match to TRBD1 (6 bases). CDR3 length equals 14 residues. V lost 4 bases and J lost 7, with 14 bases in between. Germline values: CDR1 MDHEN, CDR2 SYDVKM. CDR3 sequence reads: CASSYPQGIQPQHF. The CDR3 coding sequence is TGTGCCAGCAGTTACCCACAGGGTATACAGCCCCAGCATTTT.

The chain combines TRBV9 with TRBJ2-3; 9 bases match TRBD2. Per the germline V gene, CDR1 is SGDLS and CDR2 is YYNGEE. This CDR3 contains 15 residues. V gave up 4 bases and J gave up 6 bases; unmatched junction bases: 9. CDR3 nucleotide sequence: TGTGCCAGCAGCTCTCGGCTAGCGGGGTTGGATACGCAGTATTTT. This gives the protein CASSSRLAGLDTQYF.

The gene calls are TRBV16 and TRBJ1-5; maybe TRBD1 (5 bases). Germline assignment: CDR1 KGHSY and CDR2 FQNENV. The length of the CDR3 is 15 residues. V was cut by 4 bases and J by 3 bases, with 13 bases left in between. The CDR3 loop reads CASSRDKGPNQPQHF. CDR3 nucleotide sequence: TGTGCCAGCAGCCGCGACAAGGGACCCAATCAGCCCCAGCATTTT.

In regard to this clone: The junction shows a germline mismatch at one end, possibly a read error. V usage is TRBV7-7 and J usage is TRBJ2-3, with a possible D match to TRBD2 (5 bases). Germline CDR1 reads SSHAT; CDR2 reads FNYEAQ (reference sequence). The CDR3 covers 14 residues. The CDR3 reads CASSLDGDTDTQYF. The CDR3 region has the DNA TGTGCTAGCAGCTTAGACGGGGACACAGATACGCAGTATTTT.

The chain recombines TRBV9 with TRBJ1-2, with D possibly being TRBD1 (6 bases). The CDR3 contains 16 residues. Germline V gives CDR1 SGDLS, CDR2 YYNGEE. The V and J ends lost 4 bases and 8 bases respectively, with 24 bases between them. This CDR3 is CASSFPQGSVPGGYTF. In nucleotides, the CDR3 is TGTGCCAGCAGCTTCCCCCAGGGGTCGGTCCCAGGAGGCTACACCTTC.

This chain joins TRBV30 and TRBJ1-5; D is ambiguous. V was shortened by 5 bases and J by 0 bases, with 8 bases between the two germline ends. The CDR3 loop spans 13 amino acids. Germline-derived CDR1 and CDR2 are GTSNPN and SVGIG (reference sequence). The CDR3 is CAWADYSNQPQHF. The CDR3, as DNA: TGTGCCTGGGCGGACTATAGCAATCAGCCCCAGCATTTT. Full variable domain (remainder filled in from reference TRBV30 and TRBJ1-5): SQTIHQWPATLVQPVGSPLSLECTVEGTSNPNLYWYRQAAGRGLQLLFYSVGIGQISSEVPQNLSASRPQDRQFILSSKKLLLSDSGFYLCAWADYSNQPQHFGDGTRLSIL.

This clone was recorded a few times. The chain joins TRBV12-2 to TRBJ1-6. TRBV12-2 is a known pseudogene. This CDR3 has 17 amino acids. The CDR3 coding sequence is TGTGCAAGTCGCATCCGGTGGAGGGTAAGGGATAATTCACCCCTCCACTTT. Translating it yields CASRIRWRVRDNSPLHF.

J is TRBJ1-5 and V is TRBV5-1; 7 bases match TRBD1. This CDR3 is 17 amino acids long. In germline, CDR1 is SGHRS, CDR2 YFSETQ. The junction had 6 bases not matched to a gene; V was cut back by 0 bases and J by 0 bases. The CDR3 bases are TGCGCCAGCAGCTTGGGGACAGGCGGCTATAGCAATCAGCCCCAGCATTTT. Protein: CASSLGTGGYSNQPQHF. The full variable domain, its missing parts supplied by reference TRBV5-1 and TRBJ1-5, is KAGVTQTPRYLIKTRGQQVTLSCSPISGHRSVSWYQQTPGQGLQFLFEYFSETQRNKGNFPGRFSGRQFSNSRSEMNVSTLELGDSALYLCASSLGTGGYSNQPQHFGDGTRLSIL.